A selection of T cell receptor beta chains follows, all from one sample in a study of T cells after yellow fever vaccination. One entry per CDR3 protein, called by TCRdb with MiXCR from the 5' RACE reads. The sample holds around 500,000 distinct CDR3 sequences, 20% to 25% seen once. Sequencing was performed on PBMCs, taken approximately 20 days after the first yellow fever vaccination. The receptors originated from a man aged 18 to 30 who received the YFV17D yellow fever vaccine. CDR3s include the opening cysteine and the closing phenylalanine or tryptophan. Each record gives: CDR3 length, V gene, J gene, D gene, clone size, CDR3 DNA, CDR3 protein. D genes are given only for firm matches. Clone size appears in some rows only: once, few, many, or a class for an expanded clone.

>14|TRBV29-1|TRBJ2-7|TRBD2|NA
TGCAGCGTTGAACTAGCGGGGAGCTCCTACGAGCAGTACTTC
CSVELAGSSYEQYF
>12|TRBV7-2|TRBJ2-1|NA|many
TGTGCCAGCAGCTTCTTAGCGAATGAGCAGTTCTTC
CASSFLANEQFF
>13|TRBV5-1|TRBJ2-7|NA|NA
TGCGCCAGCAGCTTGGGACAGGAGTACGAGCAGTACTTC
CASSLGQEYEQYF
>13|TRBV28|TRBJ1-1|NA|NA
TGTGCCAGCAGTTCCACCTCACAAATTGAAGCTTTCTTT
CASSSTSQIEAFF
>14|TRBV30|TRBJ2-3|NA|few
TGTGCCTGGAGTCTAGTAGGGAACACAGATACGCAGTATTTT
CAWSLVGNTDTQYF
>15|TRBV11-2|TRBJ2-2|NA|NA
TGTGCCAGCAGCTATTGGGACTGGGGGACCGGGGAGCTGTTTTTT
CASSYWDWGTGELFF
>13|TRBV29-1|TRBJ1-1|NA|many
TGCAGCGTTGAAAATCAAGACGGGCTTGAAGCTTTCTTT
CSVENQDGLEAFF
>13|TRBV7-3|TRBJ2-3|NA|NA
TGTGCCAGCAGCGCCGCATCTAGGGATACGCAGTATTTT
CASSAASRDTQYF
>12|TRBV6-2/TRBV6-3|TRBJ2-1|TRBD2|NA
TGTGCCAGCAGAGAGCGGGGCCCCCCCTGGTTCTTC
CASRERGPPWFF
>14|TRBV24-1|TRBJ2-2|NA|NA
TGTGCCACCAGTGATTTGCAGGGGACCGGGGAGCTGTTTTTT
CATSDLQGTGELFF
>13|TRBV20-1|TRBJ1-6|NA|few
TGCAGTGCTCGGCAACCGGGGGATTCACCCCTCCACTTT
CSARQPGDSPLHF
>16|TRBV10-3|TRBJ1-1|TRBD1|few
TGTGCCATCAGTACCGGGACAGGGGGCGCGCACACTGAAGCTTTCTTT
CAISTGTGGAHTEAFF
>12|TRBV20-1|TRBJ2-7|NA|many
TGCAGTGGGAGACTAGAACTATACGAGCAGTACTTC
CSGRLELYEQYF
>15|TRBV6-1|TRBJ2-5|TRBD2|NA
TGTGCCAGCCTTCCTAGCGGGGGGGCCGGTGAGACCCAGTACTTC
CASLPSGGAGETQYF
>14|TRBV7-2|TRBJ2-5|TRBD2|few
TGTGCCAGCAGCCAGACTAGCGTTTGGGAGACCCAGTACTTC
CASSQTSVWETQYF
>15|TRBV6-2/TRBV6-3|TRBJ1-2|TRBD1|few
TGTGCCAGCATCGAAAGGGGGCTTCGGGACCATGGCTACACCTTC
CASIERGLRDHGYTF
>13|TRBV5-1|TRBJ2-1|NA|NA
TGCGCCAGCAGCTTGGCAGTGGCAGATGAGCAGTTCTTC
CASSLAVADEQFF
>15|TRBV6-1|TRBJ1-6|NA|few
TGTGCCAGCAGTGAAGTTTTGGCAGCCGATTCACCCCTCCACTTT
CASSEVLAADSPLHF
>15|TRBV5-1|TRBJ2-1|NA|few
TGCGCCAGCAGCTTGGCCTTCGCACTGGCTAATGAGCAGTTCTTC
CASSLAFALANEQFF
>13|TRBV12-3/TRBV12-4|TRBJ1-2|NA|few
TGTGCCAGCAGACGGGCGTCCGAAGGAGGCTACACCTTC
CASRRASEGGYTF
>15|TRBV6-2/TRBV6-3|TRBJ1-1|TRBD1|NA
TGTGCCAGCACCGAGGGGGCCAGGGAATATACTGAAGCTTTCTTT
CASTEGAREYTEAFF
>14|TRBV27|TRBJ1-1|NA|few
TGTGCCAGCAGGGGGTGGGGACTGAACACTGAAGCTTTCTTT
CASRGWGLNTEAFF
>22|TRBV5-4|TRBJ2-2|NA|once
TGTGCCAGCAGCTTGGAGGGCACAGGGATTGGATTGCCGAGTCTCTGGACCGGGGAGCTGTTTTTT
CASSLEGTGIGLPSLWTGELFF
>16|TRBV10-3|TRBJ2-1|TRBD2|few
TGTGCCATCAGTGAGTTGCCTAGCGGTTCCTACAATGAGCAGTTCTTC
CAISELPSGSYNEQFF
>16|TRBV21-1|TRBJ2-7|NA|NA
TGTGCCAGCAGGTGTCGGCGGGCCCTTAGCTCCTACGAGCAGTACTTC
CASRCRRALSSYEQYF
>10|TRBV29-1|TRBJ2-5|NA|NA
TGCAGCGTTGAGGGGGAAACCCAGTACTTC
CSVEGETQYF
>14|TRBV9|TRBJ2-5|NA|NA
TGTGCCAGCAGCTCTATGCAAGTCCAAGAGACCCAGTACTTC
CASSSMQVQETQYF
>15|TRBV20-1|TRBJ2-1|TRBD2|NA
TGCAGCGCGGGACTAGCGGGGGGGTCCTACAATGAGCAGTTCTTC
CSAGLAGGSYNEQFF
>15|TRBV6-5|TRBJ2-3|NA|few
TGTGCCAGCAGTTATTTTGGGAGTATCACAGATACGCAGTATTTT
CASSYFGSITDTQYF
>12|TRBV5-1|TRBJ2-3|NA|few
TGCGCCAGCAGCTTGAAAGGAGATACGCAGTATTTT
CASSLKGDTQYF
>13|TRBV6-1|TRBJ1-5|TRBD1|NA
TGTGCCAGCGAGGACAGGCGAGGTCAGCCCCAGCATTTT
CASEDRRGQPQHF
>13|TRBV7-2|TRBJ1-5|NA|few
TGTGCCAGCAGCATCACAAGGGATCAGCCCCAGCATTTT
CASSITRDQPQHF
>12|TRBV30|TRBJ2-4|NA|NA
TGTGCCTGGAGTGTCTCGGAAAACATTCAGTACTTC
CAWSVSENIQYF
>17|TRBV4-3|TRBJ2-2|TRBD2|NA
TGCGCCAGCAGCCAAGATAACGGGGGGAAATTTTTCGGGGAGCTGTTTTTT
CASSQDNGGKFFGELFF
>17|TRBV4-1|TRBJ1-2|NA|NA
TGCGCCAGCAGCCAAGATCCCCGGGCAGGGGTTAGGTATGGCTACACCTTC
CASSQDPRAGVRYGYTF
>14|TRBV12-3/TRBV12-4|TRBJ2-3|NA|few
TGTGCCAGCAGTTTAACGGACGGGGGAGATACGCAGTATTTT
CASSLTDGGDTQYF
>16|TRBV7-9|TRBJ2-5|NA|NA
TGTGCCAGCAGTCCGGGACAGGTCCCCGGGGGGGAGACCCAGTACTTC
CASSPGQVPGGETQYF
>15|TRBV2|TRBJ1-4|NA|few
TGTGCCAGCAGTGGCCCACACGCAACTAATGAAAAACTGTTTTTT
CASSGPHATNEKLFF
>14|TRBV2|TRBJ2-7|NA|NA
TGTGCCAGCAGTGAATGGGCCGGGGCCTACGAGCAGTACTTC
CASSEWAGAYEQYF
>15|TRBV3-1|TRBJ1-5|TRBD1|few
TGTGCCAGCAGCCTCTCGACAGGGGGGATTCAGCCCCAGCATTTT
CASSLSTGGIQPQHF
>16|TRBV4-1|TRBJ2-2|NA|few
TGCGCCAGCAGCCCCCCTGGAACAGCCAACACCGGGGAGCTGTTTTTT
CASSPPGTANTGELFF
>12|TRBV7-2|TRBJ2-5|NA|few
TGTGCCAGCAGACGACAGGAGGAGACCCAGTACTTC
CASRRQEETQYF
>17|TRBV6-5|TRBJ2-1|TRBD2|NA
TGTGCCAGCAGTTACTCGAGCGGGGGGGCCGTTGTGATGGAGCAGTTCTTC
CASSYSSGGAVVMEQFF
>16|TRBV28|TRBJ2-5|TRBD2|NA
TGTGCCAGCAGTGCCAGTGGAGCGGGGCACCAAGAGACCCAGTACTTC
CASSASGAGHQETQYF
>15|TRBV6-2/TRBV6-3|TRBJ1-2|TRBD1|few
TGTGCCAGCGCCGACGCCGGGACAGGGAACTATGGCTACACCTTC
CASADAGTGNYGYTF
>15|TRBV9|TRBJ2-1|TRBD2|few
TGTGCCAGCAGCCCCGAGAGCGGGGGCCGGAATGAGCAGTTCTTC
CASSPESGGRNEQFF
>11|TRBV30|TRBJ2-5|NA|NA
TGTGCCTTCTCCAAACTGGGGACCCAGTACTTC
CAFSKLGTQYF
>15|TRBV4-1|TRBJ2-2|TRBD1|NA
TGCGCCAGCAGCCTTACAGGGGTGCACACCGGGGAGCTGTTTTTT
CASSLTGVHTGELFF
>15|TRBV7-7|TRBJ2-2|NA|NA
TGTGCCAGCAGCTTAGGTCGGGGCTCGAACGGGGAGCTGTTTTTT
CASSLGRGSNGELFF
>14|TRBV20-1|TRBJ2-1|NA|NA
TGCAGTGCTAGATCCTGGGGGGGCGACAATGAGCAGTTCTTC
CSARSWGGDNEQFF
>15|TRBV4-1|TRBJ2-7|TRBD1|NA
TGCGCCAGCAGCCAGAACAGGGGGCTTAAATACGAGCAGTACTTC
CASSQNRGLKYEQYF
>17|TRBV7-9|TRBJ2-5|TRBD1|NA
TGTGCCAGCAGTCCCCCCCCCCCTAGCCAGGGGGAGGAGACCCAGTACTTC
CASSPPPPSQGEETQYF
>14|TRBV5-4|TRBJ1-1|NA|few
TGTGCCAGCGGGCGGCAGGGAGGGAACACTGAAGCTTTCTTT
CASGRQGGNTEAFF